This T cell receptor beta chain was recovered during a study of blood T cell repertoires in COVID-19. The wider study: Acute and convalescent COVID-19 samples came from the United States, Italy and Spain. PBMCs, B-cell-depleted T cells, or T cells provided the cDNA or gDNA that made up the material.

CDR1 is LNHDA, CDR2 SQIVND, per germline (reference sequence). The CDR3 covers 16 residues. With 9 bases removed from V and 1 base from J, the gap between germline ends came to 21 bases. In the source study's methods: Amplification from reference gene primers served as the basis for estimated nucleated cell counts. TCRdb keeps only in-frame clones here, not all; method: immunoSEQ multiplex PCR. D and trimming were read from the DNA, whereas the V and J calls and clone size are those reported in that table. The sample has approximately 120,000 clones, 77% seen once. The clonotype comes from a man at least 80 years old with acute or convalescent COVID-19. This chain links TRBV19 with TRBJ1-1, with a tentative D call TRBD1 (5 bases). Sequenced sample: peripheral blood. CDR3 sequence: CASQKILGPTNTEAFF. Here the CDR3 DNA reads TGTGCCAGCCAAAAAATCCTGGGGCCGACGAACACTGAAGCTTTCTTT.